These 31 T cell receptor delta chains were sequenced from one sample in a study of human gamma delta and Vdelta1 T cells. TCRdb reanalysed the PCR reads via CATT. The data contain some 1,400 delta-chain clones, approximately 41% of them singletons. Sequenced sample: Vdelta1 gamma-delta T cells from blood. All receptors come from a human donor in good health.

This clone is labeled as medium-sized (0.01 to 0.1%). The chain employs TRDV1 and TRDJ1; weak D call: TRDD2 (6 bases). CDR1 and CDR2 from the germline V gene are TSWWSYY and QGS. With 5 bases removed from V and 0 bases from J, the gap between germline ends came to 25 bases. The CDR3 has 19 residues. CDR3 amino acids: CALGPHGPTAWEHTDKLIF. The CDR3 DNA is TGTGCTCTTGGGCCCCATGGTCCTACGGCCTGGGAGCACACCGATAAACTCATCTTT.

By proportion, this clone is large. The chain uses TRDV1 and TRDJ1, with no clear D. Germline CDR1 and CDR2: TSWWSYY and QGS. The CDR3 runs to 15 residues. V was shortened by 6 bases and J by 0 bases, with 14 bases between the two germline ends. The CDR3 spells CALGLLRLYTDKLIF. The CDR3 coding sequence is TGTGCTCTTGGCCTGCTTCGGCTATACACCGATAAACTCATCTTT.

Of note for this clone: A read error may explain this, as a much larger clone is one base away. Other DNA sequences in this sample translate to the same CDR3. J is TRDJ1 and V is TRDV1; 8 nucleotides agree with TRDD3. CDR1 is TSWWSYY, CDR2 QGS, per germline. The CDR3 is made up of 20 amino acids. CDR3 DNA sequence: TGTGCTCTTGGGGAACTAGGGGGACAATGTACTGGGGGGTACACAGATAAACTCATCTTT. Encoded protein: CALGELGGQCTGGYTDKLIF.

Sample share makes this clone large. The chain uses TRDV1 and TRDJ1, with TRDD3 identical over 8 bases. Germline CDR1 is TSWWSYY and CDR2 is QGS. The CDR3 sequence is 19 residues long. Losses at the gene ends were 3 bases for V and 0 bases for J; bases not matched to a gene: 15. CDR3 DNA: TGTGCTCTTGGGGACGTGCCCGGTATACTGGGGGCTTACACCGATAAACTCATCTTT. It is translated as CALGDVPGILGAYTDKLIF.

V usage is TRDV1 and J usage is TRDJ2; D call uncertain. V was clipped by 7 bases and J by 6 bases, with 24 bases between them. This CDR3 has 17 amino acids. Germline assignment: CDR1 TSWWSYY and CDR2 QGS. CDR3 residues: CALEKRQWRPPPAQLFF. The CDR3 nucleotides are TGTGCTCTTGAGAAGCGACAATGGCGACCCCCGCCAGCACAACTCTTCTTT.

As concerns this clone: This may be a read error, as it is one base from a much larger clone. V is TRDV1 and J is TRDJ1, with 13 bases aligning to TRDD3. The CDR3 extends over 24 amino acids. The V gene end was trimmed by 1 base and the J gene end by 8 bases; junction bases not matched to a gene: 31. Germline CDR1 TSWWSYY, CDR2 QGS. CDR3 in amino acids: CALGEPCLGLPQLLLGDTTGKLIF. CDR3 DNA sequence: TGTGCTCTTGGGGAACCGTGCCTCGGCCTTCCTCAACTCTTACTGGGGGATACGACGGGAAAACTCATCTTT.

To note about this clone: It differs at one base from a far larger clone, so likely a read error. This chain connects TRDV1 to TRDJ1, with 11 bases fitting TRDD3. The CDR3 has 25 amino acids. The germline V gene has CDR1 TSWWSYY and CDR2 QGS. V gave up 3 bases and J gave up 4 bases; unmatched junction bases: 34. The CDR3 DNA reads as TGTGCTCTTGGGGATCCCATCTCTCCTTCCCCTCCTTACTGGGGGATAGCCCCTTACATCGATAAACTCATCTTT. Translating it yields CALGDPISPSPPYWGIAPYIDKLIF.

Concerning this clone itself: A read error is likely here: a far larger clone is one base away. J is TRDJ3 and V is TRDV1, with TRDD3 identical over 10 bases. This CDR3 contains 26 residues. Germline-derived CDR1 and CDR2 are TSWWSYY and QGS. Trimming cost V 2 bases and J 0 bases; bases outside gene matches: 25. CDR3 sequence reads: CALGETPLWGGYAINTHSWDTRQMFF. DNA of the CDR3: TGTGCTCTTGGGGAAACCCCCCTTTGGGGGGGATACGCGATCAATACTCACTCCTGGGACACCCGACAGATGTTTTTC.

Turning to this clone: A far larger clone is off by one base, so a read error is likely. The V and J genes are TRDV1 and TRDJ1, with 11 bases identical to TRDD3. CDR1 TSWWSYY and CDR2 QGS come from the germline V gene. Unmatched junction bases numbered 10, after V lost 4 bases and J lost 3 bases. This CDR3 is 17 amino acids long. The CDR3 spells CALGVFLWGILSDKLIF. CDR3 DNA sequence: TGTGCTCTTGGGGTCTTCCTCTGGGGGATACTATCCGATAAACTCATCTTT.

To note about this clone: One base separates it from a far larger clone, so it is likely a read error. The chain combines TRDV1 with TRDJ1; the match to TRDD3 covers 11 bases. V lost 4 bases and J lost 4; bases outside the gene matches: 26. Per germline, CDR1 TSWWSYY and CDR2 QGS. The CDR3 covers 22 residues. DNA for the CDR3: TGTGCTCTTGGGGGCCGGCCTTCCCCGTACTGGGGGATAGTTTCGTACATCGATAAACTCATCTTT. Protein sequence: CALGGRPSPYWGIVSYIDKLIF.

This clone is judged large. The chain links TRDV1 to TRDJ1, with TRDD3 matching 13 bases. Losses at the gene ends were 0 bases for V and 6 bases for J; bases not matched to a gene: 16. This CDR3 comprises 20 residues. Germline-derived CDR1 and CDR2 are TSWWSYY and QGS. CDR3 in amino acids: CALGELGPPYWGIRLNKLIF. CDR3 coding DNA: TGTGCTCTTGGGGAACTAGGTCCTCCTTACTGGGGGATACGCTTGAATAAACTCATCTTT.

Of note for this clone: This likely came from a read error, as a far larger clone is one base away. V gene TRDV1 combines with J gene TRDJ1; 9 bases map to TRDD3. The CDR3 runs 14 residues. Germline CDR1 and CDR2: TSWWSYY and QGS. CDR3 in DNA: TGTGCTCGTGGGGATACGGCGTGGACCGATAAACTCATCTTT. Protein sequence: CARGDTAWTDKLIF.

Comments on this clone: This may be a read error: a much more frequent sequence differs by one nucleotide. The chain has TRDV1 and TRDJ1, with TRDD3 matching over 10 bases. Germline loops: CDR1 TSWWSYY, CDR2 QGS. The CDR3 loop spans 21 amino acids. CDR3 amino acids: CALGEPLRVLPSGGYTDKRIF. CDR3 nucleotide sequence: TGTGCTCTTGGGGAACCCCTGAGAGTCCTTCCTAGTGGGGGATACACCGATAAACGCATCTTT.

Of note for this clone: This may stem from a read error, because a much larger clone lies one nucleotide away. The DNA is omitted, as the CDR3 cannot be located on it reliably, and the CDR3 follows TCRdb's listing. The chain combines TRDV1 with TRDJ1; TRDD3, as called in the table, went unchecked against the DNA. The CDR3 spans 19 residues, counting both ends. Germline V gene data show CDR1 as TSWWSYY and CDR2 as QGS. The CDR3 loop reads CALGELPPYWGSGTDKPIF.

This clone is large in the sample. This sequence joins TRDV1 and TRDJ1, with 7 bases lining up with TRDD3. Per germline, CDR1 TSWWSYY and CDR2 QGS. Unmatched junction bases numbered 18, after V lost 2 bases and J lost 0 bases. The length of the CDR3 is 20 residues. CDR3 residues: CALGEWVAYWGTSYTDKLIF. As DNA, the CDR3 is TGTGCTCTTGGGGAATGGGTTGCGTACTGGGGAACCTCGTACACCGATAAACTCATCTTT.

A remark on this clone: A clone one base away is much larger, so this may be a read error. V is TRDV1 and J is TRDJ1; TRDD3 aligns across 10 bases. This CDR3 has 20 amino acids. Trimming removed 2 bases from V and 1 base from J; junction bases left unmatched: 16. Germline V gene sequence: CDR1 TSWWSYY, CDR2 QGS. The CDR3 spells CALGEYQYNRGIRGTDKLIF. The CDR3 DNA follows: TGTGCTCTTGGGGAATATCAGTACAACAGGGGGATACGGGGCACCGATAAACTCATCTTT.

Details on this clone: This likely stems from a read error, as it lies one base from a far larger clone. The chain employs TRDV1 and TRDJ1; D tentatively fits TRDD2 or TRDD3 (6 bases each). The ends were cut back, 4 bases at V and 0 bases at J, with 24 bases in the middle. The CDR3 runs to 19 residues. Germline loops: CDR1 TSWWSYY, CDR2 QGS. The CDR3 DNA follows: TGTGCTCTTGGGGGCCAAATCCTACGGGGGACGTCGTACACCGATAAACTCATCTTT. Its translation: CALGGQILRGTSYTDKLIF.

On this clone itself: Only one base separates this from a far larger clonotype, so it likely reflects a read error. This sample also contains other DNA sequences that code for the same CDR3. The rearrangement links TRDV2 to TRDJ3; 12 positions agree with TRDD3. V dropped 1 base and J dropped 3; count of bases not matched to a gene: 21. Germline V CDR1 and CDR2: GEAIGNYY, EKD. The CDR3 length is 24 residues. CDR3 DNA: TGTGCCTGTGACACAGATCCTACCGAGGGATACTGGGGGATACCCTACTGGGACACCCGACAGATGTTTTTC. Its translation is CACDTDPTEGYWGIPYWDTRQMFF.

The chain couples TRDV1 to TRDJ1; possibly TRDD2 for D (6 bases). The CDR3 extends over 20 amino acids. CDR1 and CDR2 from the germline V gene are TSWWSYY and QGS. V lost 2 bases and J 0 bases, leaving 25 bases between the germline ends. The CDR3 is CALGEFASYRTGKYTDKLIF. CDR3 nucleotides: TGTGCTCTTGGGGAATTCGCCTCCTACCGTACTGGAAAGTACACCGATAAACTCATCTTT.

The rearrangement uses TRDV1 and TRDJ1, with 9 bases that match TRDD3. V shed 0 bases, J shed 7 bases, and the junction held 30 bases outside the gene matches. CDR1 and CDR2 (germline): TSWWSYY, QGS. The CDR3 length is 23 residues. Here the CDR3 reads CALGELSSYNPSRPGGFGLKLIF. In DNA form, the CDR3 reads TGTGCTCTTGGGGAACTCTCTTCCTATAATCCGTCCCGTCCTGGGGGATTCGGTCTTAAACTCATCTTT.

The chain has TRDV1 and TRDJ2, with 11 bases aligning to TRDD3. The CDR3 spans 21 residues. With V trimmed by 2 bases and J by 7 bases, 21 bases remained unmatched. The germline V gene encodes CDR1 TSWWSYY and CDR2 QGS. CDR3: CALGERSVLGDRCRVGAQLFF. The CDR3 region has the DNA TGTGCTCTTGGGGAAAGGAGTGTACTGGGGGATAGGTGCCGTGTCGGAGCACAACTCTTCTTT.

Note on this clone: One base separates it from a far larger clone, so it is likely a read error. The same CDR3 also results from other DNA sequences found in this sample. This chain uses TRDV1 with TRDJ1; 10 bases agree with TRDD3. CDR1 is TSWWSYY and CDR2 is QGS in the germline V gene. The junction had 23 bases not matched to a gene; V was cut back by 4 bases and J by 0 bases. The CDR3 consists of 22 residues. DNA of the CDR3: TGTGCTCTTGGGGTTGAAGAATGTTCCGTACTGGGGGATGGGGGATACACCGATAAACTCATCTTT. Translating it yields CALGVEECSVLGDGGYTDKLIF.

On this clone: One base separates it from a far larger clone, so it is likely a read error. Other DNA sequences of this sample code for an identical CDR3. The gene calls are TRDV1 and TRDJ2; a weak D match, TRDD3 (5 bases). From germline, CDR1 is TSWWSYY and CDR2 QGS. Trimming shortened V by 1 base and J by 1 base, and 22 bases separated the two germline ends. The CDR3 is 20 amino acids. The CDR3 region has the DNA TGTGCTCTTGGGGAACCATCCCTGGGCATAGGGGAGGATTTGACAGCACAACTCTTCTTT. Its translation is CALGEPSLGIGEDLTAQLFF.

This clone is judged medium-sized. V is TRDV1 and J is TRDJ1; 8 bases are a match to TRDD3. Trimming at V came to 0 bases and at J to 3 bases, leaving 18 bases not matched to a gene. Germline values: CDR1 TSWWSYY, CDR2 QGS. The length of the CDR3 is 20 residues. The CDR3, as DNA: TGTGCTCTTGGGGAACTGGAATCTTTACTGGGGGGGCTCTCGGCCGATAAACTCATCTTT. Encoded protein: CALGELESLLGGLSADKLIF.

This clone was seen a single time. A read error likely explains this, since a far larger clone differs by one base. This chain connects TRDV1 to TRDJ1, with 9 bases fitting TRDD3. The CDR3 totals 18 residues. In germline, CDR1 is TSWWSYY, CDR2 QGS. CDR3: CALRETPPDWGTTDKLIF. Here the CDR3 DNA reads TGTGCTCTTAGGGAAACCCCCCCGGACTGGGGGACCACCGATAAACTCATCTTT.

The V and J genes are TRDV1 and TRDJ1, with TRDD3 identical over 8 bases. Looked up from germline, CDR1 is TSWWSYY and CDR2 is QGS. The length of the CDR3 is 20 residues. V shed 0 bases and J 8 bases; nucleotides not matched to a gene: 23. As DNA, the CDR3 is TGTGCTCTTGGGGAACTCCCCTATTCCGTACTGGGGGGTTGGAGACCGAAACTCATCTTT. The encoded protein is CALGELPYSVLGGWRPKLIF.

About this clone itself: This is likely an artifact of a read error, given a far larger clone one base away. V usage is TRDV1 and J usage is TRDJ1, with 12 bases identical to TRDD3. V was pared by 1 base and J by 3 bases, with 36 bases of the junction left unmatched. The V gene's germline CDR1 is TSWWSYY and CDR2 QGS. The CDR3 has 27 amino acids. The CDR3 loop reads CALGEPERYKWSTGGYWDKSYSDKLIF. The CDR3 DNA follows: TGTGCTCTTGGGGAACCGGAACGGTACAAGTGGAGTACTGGGGGATACTGGGATAAATCGTACTCCGATAAACTCATCTTT.

This clone is termed large. This chain links TRDV1 with TRDJ1, with 8 bases that match TRDD3. Germline loops: CDR1 TSWWSYY, CDR2 QGS. The V gene end was trimmed by 4 bases and the J gene end by 0 bases; junction bases not matched to a gene: 19. This CDR3 has 20 amino acids. The CDR3 spells CALGVLPSYWGSLYTDKLIF. The CDR3 DNA follows: TGTGCTCTTGGGGTACTCCCCTCCTACTGGGGGTCTCTGTACACCGATAAACTCATCTTT.

This clone was counted only a few times. The chain recombines TRDV1 with TRDJ1; possible D gene TRDD3, 6 bases. CDR1 and CDR2 from the germline V gene are TSWWSYY and QGS. V was pared by 4 bases and J by 0 bases, with 24 bases between. CDR3 length: 19 residues. CDR3 residues: CALGGLSPEGGTYTDKLIF. The CDR3 region has the DNA TGTGCTCTTGGGGGCCTCAGCCCCGAGGGGGGGACTTACACCGATAAACTCATCTTT.

This clone was seen just once. This rearrangement joins TRDV1 to TRDJ1; the D gene is possibly TRDD3 (6 bases). This CDR3 is built from 19 residues. In germline, CDR1 is TSWWSYY, CDR2 QGS. V was clipped by 4 bases and J by 4 bases, with 28 bases between them. CDR3 amino acids: CALGGLSPEGGTYNDKLIF. CDR3 nucleotides: TGTGCTCTTGGGGGCCTCAGCCCCGAGGGGGGGACTTACAACGATAAACTCATCTTT.

Regarding this clone: This sequence is one base from a far larger clone and is likely a read error. This chain connects TRDV1 to TRDJ1, with 9 positions matching TRDD3. Germline CDR1 and CDR2: TSWWSYY and QGS. The length of the CDR3 is 19 residues. The CDR3 DNA is TGTGCTCTTGAATTTCCTATAAACCCTGGGGGATCGTACACCGATAAACGCATCTTT. It codes for CALEFPINPGGSYTDKRIF.